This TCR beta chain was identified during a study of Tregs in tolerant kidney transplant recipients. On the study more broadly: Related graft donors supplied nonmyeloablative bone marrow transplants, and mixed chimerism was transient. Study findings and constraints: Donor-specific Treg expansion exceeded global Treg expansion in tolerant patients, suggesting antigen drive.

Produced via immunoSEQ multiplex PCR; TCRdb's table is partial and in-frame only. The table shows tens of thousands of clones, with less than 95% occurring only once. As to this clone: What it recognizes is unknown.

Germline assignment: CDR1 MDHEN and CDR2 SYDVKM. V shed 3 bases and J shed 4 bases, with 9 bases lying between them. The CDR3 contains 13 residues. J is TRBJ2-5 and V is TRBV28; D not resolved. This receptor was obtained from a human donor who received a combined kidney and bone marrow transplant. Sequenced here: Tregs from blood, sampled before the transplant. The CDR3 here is CASSLGSSETQYF. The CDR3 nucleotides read TGTGCCAGCAGTTTGGGCTCGTCAGAGACCCAGTACTTC.